This T cell receptor (beta chain) was profiled in a study of T cells in Graves' hyperthyroidism and ophthalmopathy. Study-level points and caveats: Blood samples included most of the expanded thyroid clonotypes exceeding 0.001.

The length of the CDR3 is 14 residues. V was pared by 7 bases and J by 10 bases, with 20 bases between. Lactation, pregnancy, other autoimmune disease or uncontrolled infection led to exclusion of patients. Diagnoses used clinical symptoms, serum thyroxine and TRAb, thyroid ultrasound and orbital computed tomography. In regard to this clonotype: Its specificity is unknown.

TCR beta CDR3 regions were amplified from RNA. With the HTBI primer set, the TCR CDR3 went through a first round of RT-PCR. From the multiplex PCR reads, TCRdb called clonotypes with MiXCR, one entry per CDR3 protein. Of a few hundred thousand distinct CDR3 sequences listed, 20% to 25% were seen once; the top ten hold around 70%. The chain carries TRBV12-3 or TRBV12-4 and TRBJ1-5; unclear D gene. This TCR came from a man aged 50 or older with Graves' hyperthyroidism. Sequenced sample: blood. In nucleotides, the CDR3 is TGTGCCAGCACCTCCCCTGGCCGAGATGACCCCCAGCATTTT. Protein sequence: CASTSPGRDDPQHF.